This T cell receptor beta chain was recovered during a study of technical replicates of blood from a few donors. Germline CDR1 reads ENHRY; CDR2 reads SYGVKD. The CDR3 is made up of 17 amino acids. Trimming took 0 bases from V and 6 from J; bases not matched to a gene: 3. Generated by immunoSEQ multiplex PCR, the TCRdb table keeps only in-frame clones and is missing some. The table has about 83,000 clones, 90% to 97% seen once. The source is a human donor in good health. The chain has TRBV10-3 and TRBJ2-2; 14 bases are shared with TRBD2. Specimen: T cells isolated from PBMCs. The DNA of the CDR3 is TGTGCCATCAGTGAGTCGAGGACTAGCGGGAGGCCCGGGGAGCTGTTTTTT. Translated: CAISESRTSGRPGELFF.